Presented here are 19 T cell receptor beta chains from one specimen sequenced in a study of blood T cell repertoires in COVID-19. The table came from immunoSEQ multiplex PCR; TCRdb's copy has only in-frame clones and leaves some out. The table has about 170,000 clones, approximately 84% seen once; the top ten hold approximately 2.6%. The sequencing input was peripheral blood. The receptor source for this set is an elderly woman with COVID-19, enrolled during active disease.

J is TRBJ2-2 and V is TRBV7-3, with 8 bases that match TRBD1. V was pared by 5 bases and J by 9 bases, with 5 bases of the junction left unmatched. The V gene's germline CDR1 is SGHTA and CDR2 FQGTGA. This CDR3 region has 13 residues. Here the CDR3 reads CASSPQGARELFF. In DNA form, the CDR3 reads TGTGCCAGCAGCCCCCAGGGGGCGAGGGAGCTGTTTTTT.

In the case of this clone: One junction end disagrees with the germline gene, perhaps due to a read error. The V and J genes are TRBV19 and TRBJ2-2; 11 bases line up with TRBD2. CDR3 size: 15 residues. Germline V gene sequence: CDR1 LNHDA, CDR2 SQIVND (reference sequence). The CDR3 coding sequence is TGTGCCAGTAGAATAGCGGGGGGGCGCACCGGGGAGCTGTTTTTT. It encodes CASRIAGGRTGELFF.

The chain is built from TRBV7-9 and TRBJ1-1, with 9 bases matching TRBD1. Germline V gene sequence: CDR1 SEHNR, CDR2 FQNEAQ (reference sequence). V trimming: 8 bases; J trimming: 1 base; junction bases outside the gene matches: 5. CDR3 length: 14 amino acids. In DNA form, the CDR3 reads TGTGCCAGCTTACGGGGACAGGGGAACACTGAAGCTTTCTTT. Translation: CASLRGQGNTEAFF.

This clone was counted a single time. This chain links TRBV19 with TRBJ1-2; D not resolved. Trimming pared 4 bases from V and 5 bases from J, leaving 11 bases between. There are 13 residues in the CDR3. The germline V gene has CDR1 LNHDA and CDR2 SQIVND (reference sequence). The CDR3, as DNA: TGTGCCAGTAGTACCTTAACTCTATATGGCTACACCTTC. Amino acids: CASSTLTLYGYTF.

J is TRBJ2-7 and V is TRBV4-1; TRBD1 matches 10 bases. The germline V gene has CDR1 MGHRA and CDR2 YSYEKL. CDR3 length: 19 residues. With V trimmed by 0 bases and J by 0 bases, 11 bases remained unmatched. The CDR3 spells CASSQDRRLDRGNSYEQYF. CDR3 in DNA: TGCGCCAGCAGCCAAGATCGTAGGTTGGACAGGGGGAACTCCTACGAGCAGTACTTC.

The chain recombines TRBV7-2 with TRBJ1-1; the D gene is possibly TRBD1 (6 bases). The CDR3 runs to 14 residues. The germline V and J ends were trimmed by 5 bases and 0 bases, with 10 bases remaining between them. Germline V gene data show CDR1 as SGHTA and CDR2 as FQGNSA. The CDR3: CASSAQGLNTEAFF. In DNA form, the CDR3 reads TGTGCCAGCAGCGCACAGGGCCTGAACACTGAAGCTTTCTTT.

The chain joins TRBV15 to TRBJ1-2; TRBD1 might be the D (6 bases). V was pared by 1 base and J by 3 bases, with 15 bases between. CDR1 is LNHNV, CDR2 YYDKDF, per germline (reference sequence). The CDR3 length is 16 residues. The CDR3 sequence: CATSRGEPGQHYGYTF. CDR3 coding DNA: TGTGCCACCAGCAGAGGAGAACCCGGACAGCACTATGGCTACACCTTC.

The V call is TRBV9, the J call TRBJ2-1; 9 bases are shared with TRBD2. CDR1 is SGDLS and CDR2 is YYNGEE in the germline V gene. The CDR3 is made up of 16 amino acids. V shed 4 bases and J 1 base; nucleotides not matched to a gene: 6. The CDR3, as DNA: TGTGCCAGCAGCCCCCGCCTAGCGGGGTCCTACAATGAGCAGTTCTTC. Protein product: CASSPRLAGSYNEQFF.

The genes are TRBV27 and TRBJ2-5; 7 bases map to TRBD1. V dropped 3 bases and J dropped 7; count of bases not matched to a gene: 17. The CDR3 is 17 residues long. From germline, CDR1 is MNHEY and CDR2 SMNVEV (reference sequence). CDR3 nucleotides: TGTGCCAGCAGTTTCCGGACAGGAGGAAGGACCAAGGCGACCCAGTACTTC. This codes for CASSFRTGGRTKATQYF.

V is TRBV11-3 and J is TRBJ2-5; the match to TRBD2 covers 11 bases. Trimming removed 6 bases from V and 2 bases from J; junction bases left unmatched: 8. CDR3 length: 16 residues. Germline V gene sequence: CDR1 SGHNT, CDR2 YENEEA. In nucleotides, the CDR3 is TGTGCCAGCAGTATAGGGACTAGCGGAGCTCAAGAGACCCAGTACTTC. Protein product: CASSIGTSGAQETQYF.

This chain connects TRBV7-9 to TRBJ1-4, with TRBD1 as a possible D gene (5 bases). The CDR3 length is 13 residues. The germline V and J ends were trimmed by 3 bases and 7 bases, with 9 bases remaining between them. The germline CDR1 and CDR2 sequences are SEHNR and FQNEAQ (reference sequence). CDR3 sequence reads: CASSFPRAEKLFF. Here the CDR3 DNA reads TGTGCCAGCAGCTTTCCCAGGGCTGAAAAACTGTTTTTT.

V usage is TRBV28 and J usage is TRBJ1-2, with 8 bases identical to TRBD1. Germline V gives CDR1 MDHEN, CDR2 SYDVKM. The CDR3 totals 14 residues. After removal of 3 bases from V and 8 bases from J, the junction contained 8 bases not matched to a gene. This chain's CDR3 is CASSFRGTGVGYTF. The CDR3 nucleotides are TGTGCCAGCAGTTTCCGGGGGACAGGTGTAGGCTACACCTTC.

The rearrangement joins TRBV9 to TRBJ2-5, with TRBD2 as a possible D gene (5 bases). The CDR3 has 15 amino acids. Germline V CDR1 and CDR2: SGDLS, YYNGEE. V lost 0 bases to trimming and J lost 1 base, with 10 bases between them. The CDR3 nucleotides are TGTGCCAGCAGCGTAGGAGACTACCGCCAAGAGACCCAGTACTTC. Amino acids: CASSVGDYRQETQYF. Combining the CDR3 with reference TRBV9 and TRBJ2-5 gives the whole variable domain DSGVTQTPKHLITATGQRVTLRCSPRSGDLSVYWYQQSLDQGLQFLIQYYNGEERAKGNILERFSAQQFPDLHSELNLSSLELGDSALYFCASSVGDYRQETQYFGPGTRLLVL.

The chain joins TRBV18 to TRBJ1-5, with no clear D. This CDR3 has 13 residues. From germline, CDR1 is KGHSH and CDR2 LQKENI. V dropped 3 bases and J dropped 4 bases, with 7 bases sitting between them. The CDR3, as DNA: TGTGCCAGCTCACCGGAGGTGAATCAGCCCCAGCATTTT. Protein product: CASSPEVNQPQHF.

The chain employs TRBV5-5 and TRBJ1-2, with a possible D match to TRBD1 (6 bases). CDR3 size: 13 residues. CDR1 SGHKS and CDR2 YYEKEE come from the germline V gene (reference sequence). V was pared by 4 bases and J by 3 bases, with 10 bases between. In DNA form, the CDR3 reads TGTGCCAGCAGCACCGGACAGTACTATGGCTACACCTTC. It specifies CASSTGQYYGYTF.

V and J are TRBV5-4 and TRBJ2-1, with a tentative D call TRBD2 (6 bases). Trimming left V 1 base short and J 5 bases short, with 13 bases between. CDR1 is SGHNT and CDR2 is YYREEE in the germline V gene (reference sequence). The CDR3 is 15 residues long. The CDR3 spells CASSLTPGSNNEQFF. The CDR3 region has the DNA TGTGCCAGCAGCTTGACCCCCGGGAGCAACAATGAGCAGTTCTTC.

For the CDR3, the DNA is TGCAGCGCCGGGACAGGACAAGAGACCCAGTACTTC. It translates to CSAGTGQETQYF. The chain links TRBV29-1 to TRBJ2-5, with 8 bases identical to TRBD1. The CDR3 has 12 amino acids. The germline gives CDR1 SQVTM, CDR2 ANQGSEA. V shed 7 bases, J shed 2 bases, and the junction held 3 bases outside the gene matches.

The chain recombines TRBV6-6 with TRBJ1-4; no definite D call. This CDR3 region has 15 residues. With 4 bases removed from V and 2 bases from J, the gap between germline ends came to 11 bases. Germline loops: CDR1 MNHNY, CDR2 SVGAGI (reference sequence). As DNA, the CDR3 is TGTGCCAGCAGTTTCAACCCCGGGACTAATGAAAAACTGTTTTTT. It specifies CASSFNPGTNEKLFF.

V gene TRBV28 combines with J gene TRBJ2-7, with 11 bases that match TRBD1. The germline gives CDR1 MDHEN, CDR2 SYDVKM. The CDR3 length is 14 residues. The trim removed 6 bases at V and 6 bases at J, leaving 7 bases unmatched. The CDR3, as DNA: TGTGCCAGCAGACCCCCGGGACAGGGGGGCGAGCAGTACTTC. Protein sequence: CASRPPGQGGEQYF.